This T cell receptor (beta chain) was sequenced for a study of T-cell reconstitution after alpha-beta-depleted transplantation in children. Using unique molecular identifiers, the investigators prepared the TCRbeta library. TCRdb itself ran the PCR reads through MiXCR, one entry per CDR3 protein. The profile shows about a million distinct CDR3 sequences, roughly 29% of them singletons. Germline CDR1 reads SNHLY; CDR2 reads FYNNEI. CDR3 size: 14 residues. The V end lost 1 base, the J end lost 12 bases, and 16 bases lay between the germline ends. Overall study findings and caveats: At around two months after transplant, the alpha-beta T cells were reportedly derived from several hundred expanded clones that came from non-depleted graft cells. Newly produced T cells mostly accounted for T-cell counts and diversity one year post-transplant. Some patients owed their high day-60 TCRbeta diversity to surviving recipient T cells and thymic progenitors.

This clonotype was observed a few times. What it binds is not known. V usage is TRBV2 and J usage is TRBJ1-5; D ambiguous. The sample here was PBMCs, mostly from graft donor cells, taken 360 days after TCRalphabeta/CD19-depleted stem cell transplant. This sequence was found in a boy younger than two who had a stem cell transplant for SCID, so the T cells may come from the graft donor. CDR3 loop: CASSEDGINRFQHF. In DNA, the CDR3 is TGTGCCAGCAGTGAAGACGGCATTAATCGTTTCCAGCATTTT.